Listed below are T cell receptor beta chains from one sample, sequenced in a study of blood T cell repertoires in COVID-19. Clones were read by immunoSEQ multiplex PCR, and TCRdb kept only the in-frame ones, dropping some. The top ten hold roughly 34% of the sample, which has under 150,000 clones, around four fifths seen once. Sequencing was performed on peripheral blood. All receptors come from a human donor in a cohort sampled during active COVID-19. Both conserved end residues are part of each CDR3. A D gene is named only where the DNA matches it firmly. Not every row has a clone size; where given, it reads once, few, many or a size class.

v_call	j_call	d_call	clone_size	cdr3_nt	cdr3_aa
TRBV5-3	TRBJ1-2	TRBD1	NA	TGTGCCAGAAGCTTCCTCTCGACAGGGGTTTACTATGGCTACACCTTC	CARSFLSTGVYYGYTF
TRBV18	TRBJ2-1	NA	NA	TGTGCCAGCTCACCCAGGATAGGGGCCTACAATGAGCAGTTCTTC	CASSPRIGAYNEQFF
TRBV30	TRBJ1-5	NA	NA	TGTGCCTGGAGAGGGCAGGGTTACAATCAGCCCCAGCATTTT	CAWRGQGYNQPQHF
TRBV6-1	TRBJ1-1	TRBD1	NA	TGTGCCAGCAGTGAGGCCGGGACAGTAGGGACTGAAGCTTTCTTT	CASSEAGTVGTEAFF
TRBV19	TRBJ1-1	NA	NA	TGTGCCACTACCGCGGGACGCGCGAACACTGAAGCTTTCTTT	CATTAGRANTEAFF
TRBV27	TRBJ2-2	TRBD2	NA	TGTGCCAGTGGGGGGGACCGCGGGCGAAGAGGGGAGCTGTTTTTT	CASGGDRGRRGELFF
TRBV11-3	TRBJ1-1	NA	NA	TGTGCCAGCAGCTTAAGGCGGGACACTGAAGCTTTCTTT	CASSLRRDTEAFF
TRBV3-1/TRBV3-2	TRBJ2-7	NA	NA	TGTGCCAGCAGCCCGGGACTCTACGAGCAGTACTTC	CASSPGLYEQYF
TRBV18	TRBJ2-1	NA	NA	TGTGCCAGCTCACCAAGAGCAGGGGACTCCTACAATGAGCAGTTCTTC	CASSPRAGDSYNEQFF
TRBV7-2	TRBJ2-7	TRBD1	NA	TGTGCCAGCAGCTTGAAGCCGGGACAGGGGAAAAACGAGCAGTACTTC	CASSLKPGQGKNEQYF
TRBV7-9	TRBJ1-6	TRBD1	NA	TGTGCCAGCAGCTCGGGGACAGGGCTAGGGGAATCACCCCTCCACTTT	CASSSGTGLGESPLHF
TRBV7-2	TRBJ1-2	NA	once	TGTGCCAGCAGCCGACAGTTCAACTATGGCTACACCTTC	CASSRQFNYGYTF
TRBV7-2	TRBJ2-5	NA	once	TGTGCCAGCAACCCACAGGGAGGGACACAAGAGACCCAGTACTTC	CASNPQGGTQETQYF
TRBV28	TRBJ2-7	NA	once	TGTGCCAGCCACGGGCCCTTTCCCAGGGACGAGCAGTACTTC	CASHGPFPRDEQYF
TRBV18	TRBJ1-4	NA	NA	TGTGCCAGCTCCCCGGGATCAACTAATGAAAAACTGTTTTTT	CASSPGSTNEKLFF
TRBV24-1	TRBJ1-2	NA	NA	TGTGCCACCAGTGATGTAGAGGATTTACGTGGCTACACCTTC	CATSDVEDLRGYTF
TRBV4-1	TRBJ1-2	NA	once	TGCGCCAGCAGCCAAGTACCGGGTTATGGCTACACCTTC	CASSQVPGYGYTF
TRBV5-6	TRBJ2-5	NA	NA	TGTGCCAGCAGCTTGAGGGGGGGTGAGACCCAGTACTTC	CASSLRGGETQYF
TRBV15	TRBJ1-2	NA	NA	TGTGCCACCAGCAGGAGGGAAGGAGGCTACACCTTC	CATSRREGGYTF
TRBV10-3	TRBJ1-4	TRBD1	NA	TGTGCCATCAGTGAATCGGGACAGCGGATGGAAAAACTGTTTTTT	CAISESGQRMEKLFF
TRBV3-1/TRBV3-2	TRBJ1-2	NA	few	TGTGCCAGCAGCCAAGTCGCTAGCAGGGGCTACACCTTC	CASSQVASRGYTF
TRBV25-1	TRBJ1-6	TRBD1	NA	TGTGCCAGCAGTGACAGGACAGGGAGGAATAATTCACCCCTCCACTTT	CASSDRTGRNNSPLHF
TRBV27	TRBJ1-6	TRBD1	NA	TGTGCCAGCAGTTTCACGGGACAGGGGTCCACTTATGCAAGCTCCTATAATTCACCCCTCCACTTT	CASSFTGQGSTYASSYNSPLHF